Detailed here is one T cell receptor (beta chain). The target antigen is unknown. This sample is part of a study of CD8 T cells in ankylosing spondylitis. Using quantitative 5'-RACE with molecular barcodes, the authors made TCR beta libraries. TCRdb reanalysed the 5' RACE reads using MiXCR and keeps one entry per CDR3 protein. This sample has roughly 490,000 distinct CDR3 sequences, with under 5.5% found just once. Study outcomes and limitations: Apparently characteristic of ankylosing spondylitis blood was a TCR beta motif (roughly eight highly homologous variants). Before this, some motif variants had been reported in reactive arthritis synovial fluid and blood. There was reportedly significant enrichment of clones that were disease-linked in matched ankylosing spondylitis synovial fluid.

Sequenced input: blood, either unsorted or a sorted T cell fraction (not recorded which). This TCR was recovered from a male donor with ankylosing spondylitis.

CDR3 nucleotide sequence: TGTGCCAGCAGCCTCCTAAGGGAGCAGTTCTTC. This sequence encodes CASSLLREQFF. This chain uses TRBV11-1 with TRBJ2-1, with D hard to call. Germline CDR1 and CDR2: SGHAT and FQDESV (reference sequence). The CDR3 covers 11 residues. The V gene lost 5 bases and the J gene lost 10 bases, with 9 bases spanning the gap.